This T cell receptor beta chain was recovered during a study of identifying expanded T cells in peripheral blood. Study-wide findings and caveats: Technical replicates showed around 1.3 changed clones; two weeks 15 to 20; four weeks 19. Variance in clone template counts between two-week samples significantly increased with total template count across all healthy donors.

Details on this clone: Its antigen is currently unknown.

The method was immunoSEQ multiplex PCR; TCRdb's version includes in-frame clones alone and lacks a portion of them. This sample has some 100,000 clones, with approximately 90% found just once. Collection occurred without any documented infections or immune events in donors. The sequence was collected from a person aged 18 to 75 in good health. The sequenced material came from blood.

CDR3 in amino acids: CASRQWQGGIQYF. The CDR3 coding sequence is TGTGCCAGCAGGCAGTGGCAGGGCGGCATTCAGTACTTC. The chain carries TRBV6-1 and TRBJ2-4; maybe TRBD1 (5 bases). There are 13 residues in the CDR3. The V end was cut by 6 bases, the J end by 9 bases, with 15 bases between. The germline CDR1 and CDR2 sequences are MNHNS and SASEGT.